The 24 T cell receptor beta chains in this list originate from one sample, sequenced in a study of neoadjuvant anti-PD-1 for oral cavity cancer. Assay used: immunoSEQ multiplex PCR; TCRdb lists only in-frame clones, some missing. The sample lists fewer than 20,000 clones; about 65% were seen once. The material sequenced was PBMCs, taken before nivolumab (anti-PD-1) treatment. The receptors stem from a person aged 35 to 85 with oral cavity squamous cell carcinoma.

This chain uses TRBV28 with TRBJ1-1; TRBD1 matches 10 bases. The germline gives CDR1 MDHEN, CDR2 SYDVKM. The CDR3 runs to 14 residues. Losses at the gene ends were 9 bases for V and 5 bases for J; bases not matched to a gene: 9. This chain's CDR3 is CASIRQGAWTEAFF. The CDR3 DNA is TGTGCCAGTATTAGACAGGGGGCATGGACTGAAGCTTTCTTT. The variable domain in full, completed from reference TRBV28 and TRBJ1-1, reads DVKVTQSSRYLVKRTGEKVFLECVQDMDHENMFWYRQDPGLGLRLIYFSYDVKMKEKGDIPEGYSVSREKKERFSLILESASTNQTSMYLCASIRQGAWTEAFFGQGTRLTVV.

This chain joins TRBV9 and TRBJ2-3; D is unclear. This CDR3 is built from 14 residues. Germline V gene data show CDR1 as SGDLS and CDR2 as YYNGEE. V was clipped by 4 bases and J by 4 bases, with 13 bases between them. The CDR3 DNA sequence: TGTGCCAGCAGCCCCGATCGGGTCCCAGATACGCAGTATTTT. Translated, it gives CASSPDRVPDTQYF.

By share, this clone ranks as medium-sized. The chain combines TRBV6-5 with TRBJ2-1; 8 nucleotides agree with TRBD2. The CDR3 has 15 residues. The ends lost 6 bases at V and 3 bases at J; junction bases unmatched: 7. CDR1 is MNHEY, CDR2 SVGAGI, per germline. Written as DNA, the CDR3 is TGTGCCAGCAGCGAGGTAGCGGGAAGCTACAATGAGCAGTTCTTC. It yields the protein CASSEVAGSYNEQFF.

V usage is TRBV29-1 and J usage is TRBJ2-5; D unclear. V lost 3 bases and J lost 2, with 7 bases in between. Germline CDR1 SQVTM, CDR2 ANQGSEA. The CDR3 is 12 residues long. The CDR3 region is CSVEPAQETQYF. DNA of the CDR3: TGCAGCGTTGAGCCAGCTCAAGAGACCCAGTACTTC. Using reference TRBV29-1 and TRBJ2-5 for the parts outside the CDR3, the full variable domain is SAVISQKPSRDICQRGTSLTIQCQVDSQVTMMFWYRQQPGQSLTLIATANQGSEATYESGFVIDKFPISRPNLTFSTLTVSNMSPEDSSIYLCSVEPAQETQYFGPGTRLLVL.

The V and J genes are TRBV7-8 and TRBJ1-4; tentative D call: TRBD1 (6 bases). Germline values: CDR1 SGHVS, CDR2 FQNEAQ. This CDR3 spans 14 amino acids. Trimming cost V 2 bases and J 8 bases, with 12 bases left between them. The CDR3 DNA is TGTGCCAGCAGCTTAAGGGACACCGGGGAAAAACTGTTTTTT. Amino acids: CASSLRDTGEKLFF.

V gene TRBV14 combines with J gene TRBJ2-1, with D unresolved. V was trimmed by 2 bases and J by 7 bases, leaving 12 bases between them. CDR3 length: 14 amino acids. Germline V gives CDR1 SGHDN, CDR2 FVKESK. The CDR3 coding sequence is TGTGCCAGCAGCCAACGACTCGTCGGGAATGAGCAGTTCTTC. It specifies CASSQRLVGNEQFF.

The DNA for the CDR3 is TGCAGCGTTAGGGACAGGACGAACACCGGGGAGCTGTTTTTT. Amino acids: CSVRDRTNTGELFF. This chain connects TRBV29-1 to TRBJ2-2, with 8 bases aligning to TRBD1. This CDR3 has 14 residues. CDR1 and CDR2 (germline): SQVTM, ANQGSEA. V shed 5 bases and J 0 bases; nucleotides not matched to a gene: 2.

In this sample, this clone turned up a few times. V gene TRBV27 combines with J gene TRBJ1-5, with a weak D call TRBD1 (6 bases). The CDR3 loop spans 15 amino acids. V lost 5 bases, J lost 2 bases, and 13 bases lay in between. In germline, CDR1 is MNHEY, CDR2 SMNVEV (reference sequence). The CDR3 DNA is TGTGCCAGCAGTCCCCGACAGGATGGCAATCAGCCCCAGCATTTT. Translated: CASSPRQDGNQPQHF.

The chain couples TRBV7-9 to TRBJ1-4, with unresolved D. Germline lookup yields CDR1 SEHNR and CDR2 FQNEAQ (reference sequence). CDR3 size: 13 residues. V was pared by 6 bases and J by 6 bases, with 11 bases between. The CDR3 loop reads CASSPSIHEKLFF. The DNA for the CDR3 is TGTGCCAGCAGTCCAAGCATCCATGAAAAACTGTTTTTT. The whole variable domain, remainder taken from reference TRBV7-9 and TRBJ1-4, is DTGVSQNPRHKITKRGQNVTFRCDPISEHNRLYWYRQTLGQGPEFLTYFQNEAQLEKSRLLSDRFSAERPKGSFSTLEIQRTEQGDSAMYLCASSPSIHEKLFFGSGTQLSVL.

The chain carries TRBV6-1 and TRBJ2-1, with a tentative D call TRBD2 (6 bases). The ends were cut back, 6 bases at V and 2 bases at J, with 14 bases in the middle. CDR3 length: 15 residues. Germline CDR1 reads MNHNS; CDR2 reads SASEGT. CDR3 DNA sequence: TGTGCCAGCAGAGTAGCTAGCGAGCCCTACAATGAGCAGTTCTTC. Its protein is CASRVASEPYNEQFF.

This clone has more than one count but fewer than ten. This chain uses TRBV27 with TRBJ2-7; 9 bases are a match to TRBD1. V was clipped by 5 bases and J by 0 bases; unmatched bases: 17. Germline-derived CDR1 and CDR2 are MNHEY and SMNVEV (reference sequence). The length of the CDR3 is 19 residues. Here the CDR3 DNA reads TGTGCCAGCAGTCAAGCTCAGGGGACAGGGTCGCGCAGCTCCTACGAGCAGTACTTC. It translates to CASSQAQGTGSRSSYEQYF.

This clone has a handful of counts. CDR3 DNA sequence: TGTGCCAGCAGCCAAGGACAGGGACTTGGCTATGGCTACACCTTC. Its translation is CASSQGQGLGYGYTF. V gene TRBV4-2 combines with J gene TRBJ1-2, with 7 bases identical to TRBD1. Germline assignment: CDR1 LGHNA and CDR2 YNFKEQ. The CDR3 is made up of 15 amino acids. V shed 1 base and J 4 bases; nucleotides not matched to a gene: 6.

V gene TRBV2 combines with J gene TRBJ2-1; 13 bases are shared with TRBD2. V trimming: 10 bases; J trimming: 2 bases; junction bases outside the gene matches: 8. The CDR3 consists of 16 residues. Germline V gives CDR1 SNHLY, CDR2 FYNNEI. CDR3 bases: TGTGCCACCATCGGGACTAGCGGGACACCCTACAATGAGCAGTTCTTC. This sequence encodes CATIGTSGTPYNEQFF.

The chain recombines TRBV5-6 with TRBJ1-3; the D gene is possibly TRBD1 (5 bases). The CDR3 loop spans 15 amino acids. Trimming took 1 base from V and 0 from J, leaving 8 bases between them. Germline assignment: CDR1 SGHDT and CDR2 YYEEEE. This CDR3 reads CASSLSGGSGNTIYF. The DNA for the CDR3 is TGTGCCAGCAGCTTGTCCGGGGGCTCTGGAAACACCATATATTTT.

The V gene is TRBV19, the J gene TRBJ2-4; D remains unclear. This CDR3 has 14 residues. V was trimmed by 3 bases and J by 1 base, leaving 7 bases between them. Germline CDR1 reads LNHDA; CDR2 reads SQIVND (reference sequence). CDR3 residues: CASSIDIAKNIQYF. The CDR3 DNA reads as TGTGCCAGTAGTATCGACATCGCCAAAAACATTCAGTACTTC.

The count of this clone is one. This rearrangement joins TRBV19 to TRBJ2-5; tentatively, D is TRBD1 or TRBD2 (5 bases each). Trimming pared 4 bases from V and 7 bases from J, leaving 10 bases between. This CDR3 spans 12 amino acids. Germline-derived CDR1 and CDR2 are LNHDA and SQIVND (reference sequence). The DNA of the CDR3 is TGTGCCAGTAGTACCCCTGGGGGGACCCAGTACTTC. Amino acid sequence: CASSTPGGTQYF.

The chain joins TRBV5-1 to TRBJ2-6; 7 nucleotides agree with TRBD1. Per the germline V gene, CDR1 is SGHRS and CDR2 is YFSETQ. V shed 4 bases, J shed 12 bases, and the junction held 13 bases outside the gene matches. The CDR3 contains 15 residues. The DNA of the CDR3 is TGCGCCAGCAGCCCCGCGACGACAGGGTATAGCGTCCTGACTTTC. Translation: CASSPATTGYSVLTF.

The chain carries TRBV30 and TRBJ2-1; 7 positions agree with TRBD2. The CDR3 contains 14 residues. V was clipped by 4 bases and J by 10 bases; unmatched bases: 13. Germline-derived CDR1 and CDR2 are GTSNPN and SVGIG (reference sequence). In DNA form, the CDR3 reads TGTGCCTGGAAAGGGCAACGGGAGGTTAGGGAGCAGTTCTTC. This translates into CAWKGQREVREQFF.

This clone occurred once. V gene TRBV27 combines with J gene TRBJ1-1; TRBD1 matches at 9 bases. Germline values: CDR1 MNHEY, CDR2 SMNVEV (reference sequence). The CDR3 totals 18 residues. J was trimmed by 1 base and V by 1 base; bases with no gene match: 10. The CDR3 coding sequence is TGTGCCAGCAGTTTATTTGGGGAACAGGGGGCAGGGAACACTGAAGCTTTCTTT. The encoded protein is CASSLFGEQGAGNTEAFF.

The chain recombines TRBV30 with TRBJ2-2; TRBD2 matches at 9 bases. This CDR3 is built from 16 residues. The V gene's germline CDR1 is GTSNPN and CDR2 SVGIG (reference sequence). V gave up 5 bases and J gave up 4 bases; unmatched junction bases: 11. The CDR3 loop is CAWAIAGAWITGELFF. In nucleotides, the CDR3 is TGTGCCTGGGCCATAGCGGGAGCTTGGATCACCGGGGAGCTGTTTTTT.

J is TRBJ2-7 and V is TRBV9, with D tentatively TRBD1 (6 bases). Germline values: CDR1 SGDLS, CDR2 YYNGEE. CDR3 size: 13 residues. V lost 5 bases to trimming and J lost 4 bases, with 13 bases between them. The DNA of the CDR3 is TGTGCCAGCAGTCGGGACAATGGATACGAGCAGTACTTC. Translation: CASSRDNGYEQYF.

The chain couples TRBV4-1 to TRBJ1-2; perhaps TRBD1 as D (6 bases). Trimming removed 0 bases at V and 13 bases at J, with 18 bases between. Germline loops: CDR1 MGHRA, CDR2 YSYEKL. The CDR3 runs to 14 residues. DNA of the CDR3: TGCGCCAGCAGCCAAGAGGCCAGGGGCCCGCTCGGCACCTTC. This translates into CASSQEARGPLGTF.

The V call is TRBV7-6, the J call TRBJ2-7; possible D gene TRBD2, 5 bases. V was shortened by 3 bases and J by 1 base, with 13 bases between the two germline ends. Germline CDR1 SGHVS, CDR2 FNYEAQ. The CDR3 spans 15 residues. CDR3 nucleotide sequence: TGTGCCAGCAGCTTCGGGGATGGAAGGTCCTACGAGCAGTACTTC. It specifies CASSFGDGRSYEQYF.

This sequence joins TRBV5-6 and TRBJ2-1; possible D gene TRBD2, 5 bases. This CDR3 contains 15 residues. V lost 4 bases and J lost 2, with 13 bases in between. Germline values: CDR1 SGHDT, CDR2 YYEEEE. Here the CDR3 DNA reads TGTGCCAGCAGCGGTTATAGCGTGACCTACAATGAGCAGTTCTTC. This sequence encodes CASSGYSVTYNEQFF. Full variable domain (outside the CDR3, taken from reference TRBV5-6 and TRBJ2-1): DAGVTQSPTHLIKTRGQQVTLRCSPKSGHDTVSWYQQALGQGPQFIFQYYEEEERQRGNFPDRFSGHQFPNYSSELNVNALLLGDSALYLCASSGYSVTYNEQFFGPGTRLTVL.